These 28 T cell receptor beta chains came from one sample sequenced in a study of cytomegalovirus exposure and HLA in healthy donors. It was with 60 Vbeta and 13 Jbeta primers that the PCR ran. TCRdb's table, derived via immunoSEQ multiplex PCR, lists solely in-frame clones and lacks some. The profile covers 90,000 to 110,000 clones, with approximately 70% appearing a single time and 5.4% taken by the ten largest. The specimen sequenced was PBMCs. The source is a woman between 70 and 85 years old in good health and CMV-seropositive.

The chain is built from TRBV25-1 and TRBJ2-7; a possible D gene is TRBD1 (6 bases). CDR3 length: 15 amino acids. Per germline, CDR1 MGHDK and CDR2 SYGVNS. V lost 6 bases, J lost 2 bases, and 17 bases lay in between. The DNA of the CDR3 is TGTGCCAGCAGCCCAATAGGGGGTTTCCCCTACGAGCAGTACTTC. It specifies CASSPIGGFPYEQYF.

Only a few counts were recorded for this clone. The rearrangement uses TRBV27 and TRBJ1-1; D is unresolved. Germline V gene sequence: CDR1 MNHEY, CDR2 SMNVEV (reference sequence). V lost 5 bases, J lost 0 bases, and 13 bases lay in between. There are 15 residues in the CDR3. CDR3: CASSNPRALNTEAFF. CDR3 DNA sequence: TGTGCCAGCAGTAACCCACGAGCCCTGAACACTGAAGCTTTCTTT.

In its sample, this clone was seen once. The J gene is TRBJ1-2, the V gene TRBV19; D may be TRBD1 (6 bases). CDR3 length: 13 residues. Trimming removed 5 bases at V and 3 bases at J, with 10 bases between. Germline V gene sequence: CDR1 LNHDA, CDR2 SQIVND (reference sequence). Here the CDR3 reads CASSPRGHYGYTF. The CDR3 nucleotides read TGTGCCAGTAGTCCCAGGGGCCACTATGGCTACACCTTC.

This rearrangement joins TRBV19 to TRBJ1-5, with TRBD1 matching over 11 bases. This CDR3 is 16 amino acids long. Per the germline V gene, CDR1 is LNHDA and CDR2 is SQIVND (reference sequence). The J segment lost 8 bases and the V segment lost 6 bases, leaving 12 bases of the junction unmatched. The CDR3 here is CASSSSGTGGIKPQHF. As DNA, the CDR3 is TGTGCCAGTAGCAGTTCCGGGACAGGGGGGATTAAGCCCCAGCATTTT.

This clone was recorded a few times. The chain is built from TRBV7-9 and TRBJ2-2; tentative D call: TRBD1 (6 bases). This CDR3 is built from 13 residues. V was shortened by 8 bases and J by 3 bases, with 10 bases between the two germline ends. Germline lookup yields CDR1 SEHNR and CDR2 FQNEAQ (reference sequence). The CDR3 DNA follows: TGTGCCAGCGCAGGGGTCTACACCGGGGAGCTGTTTTTT. Translated: CASAGVYTGELFF.

The chain links TRBV6-5 to TRBJ1-3, with a weak D call TRBD1 (5 bases). The germline V and J ends were trimmed by 0 bases and 2 bases, with 11 bases remaining between them. The CDR3 is 16 amino acids. The V gene's germline CDR1 is MNHEY and CDR2 SVGAGI. CDR3 coding DNA: TGTGCCAGCAGTTACTCGATTCAGGGAACTGGAAACACCATATATTTT. The encoded protein is CASSYSIQGTGNTIYF.

This clone appeared a single time. The chain employs TRBV7-8 and TRBJ1-3; 8 nucleotides align to TRBD1. The ends lost 4 bases at V and 8 bases at J; junction bases unmatched: 16. Germline V CDR1 and CDR2: SGHVS, FQNEAQ. This CDR3 spans 17 amino acids. The CDR3 DNA reads TGTGCCAGCAGCTCTCCGGGACAGGTCACAGGTGTGGACACCATATATTTT. It is translated as CASSSPGQVTGVDTIYF.

This chain uses TRBV6-1 with TRBJ1-2; 10 bases agree with TRBD1. Germline CDR1 is MNHNS and CDR2 is SASEGT. V dropped 1 base and J dropped 4; count of bases not matched to a gene: 6. The CDR3 consists of 16 residues. The CDR3 protein is CASSEVDRGVSYGYTF. Here the CDR3 DNA reads TGTGCCAGCAGTGAAGTGGACAGGGGGGTTTCCTATGGCTACACCTTC.

The table lists this clone with a few counts. Written as DNA, the CDR3 is TGCGCCAGCAGCCAAGATCGGGCAGGGGCCTATGGCTACACCTTC. Its protein is CASSQDRAGAYGYTF. The chain employs TRBV4-3 and TRBJ1-2, with D perhaps TRBD1 (6 bases). The V gene's germline CDR1 is LGHNA and CDR2 YSLEER. This CDR3 is built from 15 residues. The V and J ends lost 0 bases and 4 bases respectively, with 12 bases between them.

CDR3 in amino acids: CASSSGGVTVGNSPLHF. CDR3 DNA: TGCGCCAGCAGCTCTGGCGGGGTAACGGTTGGTAATTCACCCCTCCACTTT. The V gene is TRBV5-1, the J gene TRBJ1-6; D ambiguous. Germline loops: CDR1 SGHRS, CDR2 YFSETQ. The V and J ends lost 3 bases and 6 bases respectively, with 19 bases between them. CDR3 length equals 17 residues.

The genes are TRBV6-1 and TRBJ1-2; 10 positions match TRBD1. V lost 6 bases, J lost 8 bases, and 6 bases stayed unmatched. The CDR3 totals 13 residues. Germline V gene lookup returns CDR1 MNHNS and CDR2 SASEGT. The CDR3 sequence: CASRNPGQGGYTF. CDR3 DNA sequence: TGTGCCAGCAGAAATCCGGGACAGGGGGGCTACACCTTC.

This clone has just one count. This sequence joins TRBV5-1 and TRBJ1-1; D remains ambiguous. The germline CDR1 and CDR2 sequences are SGHRS and YFSETQ. V was shortened by 0 bases and J by 1 base, with 7 bases between the two germline ends. The CDR3 has 14 residues. CDR3 DNA: TGCGCCAGCAGCTTGGGAGCCCAGAACACTGAAGCTTTCTTT. Amino acid sequence: CASSLGAQNTEAFF.

This chain links TRBV5-1 with TRBJ1-1, with 9 positions matching TRBD1. The CDR3 has 15 amino acids. The germline gives CDR1 SGHRS, CDR2 YFSETQ. Unmatched junction bases numbered 10, after V lost 5 bases and J lost 5 bases. In DNA, the CDR3 is TGCGCCAGCAGTATTAATCCGGGACAGGGAACTGAAGCTTTCTTT. Translation gives CASSINPGQGTEAFF.

This clone has only a few counts. V usage is TRBV25-1 and J usage is TRBJ1-2; 9 nucleotides line up with TRBD1. Germline V CDR1 and CDR2: MGHDK, SYGVNS. Germline trimming cut 11 bases from V and 2 bases from J; bases unmatched to any gene: 9. The CDR3 totals 14 residues. In DNA, the CDR3 is TGTGCCGTAAGGCCCGGGACAGGGAACTATGGCTACACCTTC. Its translation: CAVRPGTGNYGYTF.

This chain links TRBV28 with TRBJ2-5; TRBD1 aligns across 7 bases. The CDR3 has 12 amino acids. Per the germline V gene, CDR1 is MDHEN and CDR2 is SYDVKM. V lost 6 bases to trimming and J lost 4 bases; unmatched junction nucleotides: 2. The CDR3 region has the DNA TGTGCCAGCAGCCCAGGGGGAGAGACCCAGTACTTC. It yields the protein CASSPGGETQYF.

The chain has TRBV7-9 and TRBJ1-1; 7 positions agree with TRBD1. After removal of 6 bases from V and 0 bases from J, the junction contained 10 bases not matched to a gene. Germline V gene lookup returns CDR1 SEHNR and CDR2 FQNEAQ (reference sequence). CDR3 length equals 16 residues. CDR3 amino acids: CASSRQGFSMNTEAFF. The CDR3 nucleotides read TGTGCCAGCAGTCGACAGGGCTTTTCAATGAACACTGAAGCTTTCTTT.

V and J are TRBV4-1 and TRBJ1-4, with D maybe TRBD1 (6 bases). The CDR3 totals 19 residues. CDR1 is MGHRA, CDR2 YSYEKL, per germline. Deletions cut 1 base from V and 6 bases from J, with 24 bases between. CDR3 sequence reads: CASSQVINGIVGGDEKLFF. The CDR3 nucleotides read TGCGCCAGCAGCCAAGTCATAAACGGGATTGTAGGGGGGGATGAAAAACTGTTTTTT.

This clone appeared a few times. Germline is not matched at one junction end, which may reflect a read error. The V call is TRBV7-7, the J call TRBJ2-2; 7 bases are a match to TRBD1. Germline loops: CDR1 SSHAT, CDR2 FNYEAQ (reference sequence). CDR3 length: 14 amino acids. This chain's CDR3 is CASSEDRVTGELFF. For the CDR3, the DNA is TGTGCTAGCAGCGAAGACAGGGTGACCGGGGAGCTGTTTTTT.

The chain carries TRBV6-1 and TRBJ1-5; tentatively, D is TRBD1 (6 bases). Trimming took 4 bases from V and 5 from J, leaving 12 bases between them. Germline CDR1 MNHNS, CDR2 SASEGT. The CDR3 length is 14 residues. The CDR3 bases are TGTGCCAGCAGTGGGGTGGGGGGGCATCAGCCCCAGCATTTT. Translated, it gives CASSGVGGHQPQHF.

The gene calls are TRBV15 and TRBJ1-4, with a weak D call TRBD1 (6 bases). This CDR3 has 16 amino acids. The V gene's germline CDR1 is LNHNV and CDR2 YYDKDF (reference sequence). V was shortened by 3 bases and J by 6 bases, with 17 bases between the two germline ends. The CDR3 DNA reads as TGTGCCACCAGCAGCATCACACGGGGGGCTGATGAAAAACTGTTTTTT. As protein: CATSSITRGADEKLFF. Looking up the rest from reference TRBV15 and TRBJ1-4 gives the full variable domain: DAMVIQNPRYQVTQFGKPVTLSCSQTLNHNVMYWYQQKSSQAPKLLFHYYDKDFNNEADTPDNFQSRRPNTSFCFLDIRSPGLGDTAMYLCATSSITRGADEKLFFGSGTQLSVL.

The chain combines TRBV10-3 with TRBJ1-2, with 7 bases fitting TRBD1. CDR3 length: 13 residues. CDR1 ENHRY and CDR2 SYGVKD come from the germline V gene. V was pared by 5 bases and J by 6 bases, with 6 bases of the junction left unmatched. This CDR3 reads CAISSEGQNGYTF. CDR3 sequence (DNA): TGTGCCATCAGTAGCGAGGGACAGAATGGCTACACCTTC.

The chain is built from TRBV6-6 and TRBJ1-5, with 7 nucleotides matching TRBD1. The V segment lost 4 bases and the J segment 3 bases; nucleotides outside the gene matches: 3. Per germline, CDR1 MNHNY and CDR2 SVGAGI (reference sequence). This CDR3 is 14 amino acids long. In DNA form, the CDR3 reads TGTGCCAGCAGTTTCGGACAGGTCAATCAGCCCCAGCATTTT. This encodes CASSFGQVNQPQHF.

This rearrangement joins TRBV7-9 to TRBJ1-5; D uncertain. The V end lost 1 base, the J end lost 3 bases, and 16 bases lay between the germline ends. The CDR3 contains 17 residues. Germline-derived CDR1 and CDR2 are SEHNR and FQNEAQ (reference sequence). The CDR3 loop reads CASSLGYPRPNNQPQHF. The CDR3 DNA reads as TGTGCCAGCAGCTTAGGGTATCCCAGGCCAAACAATCAGCCCCAGCATTTT.

The chain couples TRBV25-1 to TRBJ1-4; D may be TRBD1 (5 bases). The CDR3 has 15 residues. V lost 5 bases and J 5 bases, leaving 15 bases between the germline ends. Germline lookup yields CDR1 MGHDK and CDR2 SYGVNS. CDR3 DNA: TGTGCCAGCAGTCCTATGGGGGGAGAAAATGAAAAACTGTTTTTT. As protein: CASSPMGGENEKLFF.

This clone was seen a few times. The rearrangement joins TRBV27 to TRBJ2-3; tentatively, D is TRBD2 (6 bases). The CDR3 has 15 amino acids. V dropped 5 bases and J dropped 1 base, with 13 bases sitting between them. Germline CDR1 and CDR2: MNHEY and SMNVEV (reference sequence). CDR3 DNA: TGTGCCAGCAGTCCCCTCGGCGGGGGCACAGATACGCAGTATTTT. Translating gives CASSPLGGGTDTQYF.

The chain links TRBV15 to TRBJ1-1; D gene unclear. Trimming removed 8 bases from V and 6 bases from J, with 16 bases in between. CDR1 LNHNV and CDR2 YYDKDF come from the germline V gene (reference sequence). This CDR3 is built from 13 residues. CDR3 DNA sequence: TGTGCCACCGGAAGTGACCGAGGAGCTGAAGCTTTCTTT. Translated: CATGSDRGAEAFF. Drawing the rest from reference TRBV15 and TRBJ1-1, the complete variable domain is DAMVIQNPRYQVTQFGKPVTLSCSQTLNHNVMYWYQQKSSQAPKLLFHYYDKDFNNEADTPDNFQSRRPNTSFCFLDIRSPGLGDTAMYLCATGSDRGAEAFFGQGTRLTVV.

This chain links TRBV7-6 with TRBJ1-6; 7 nucleotides align to TRBD1. Trimming took 1 base from V and 9 from J; bases not matched to a gene: 12. Germline values: CDR1 SGHVS, CDR2 FNYEAQ. The CDR3 has 17 residues. DNA for the CDR3: TGTGCCAGCAGCTTAGTAGAGGGGGCCGGTATGGGTTCACCCCTCCACTTT. It encodes CASSLVEGAGMGSPLHF.

V is TRBV7-9 and J is TRBJ1-4; D ambiguous. CDR1 is SEHNR, CDR2 FQNEAQ, per germline (reference sequence). V dropped 8 bases and J dropped 6 bases, with 7 bases sitting between them. This CDR3 has 11 amino acids. This chain's CDR3 is CASRVDEKLFF. In DNA form, the CDR3 reads TGTGCCAGCCGGGTGGATGAAAAACTGTTTTTT.